One sample yielded the 30 T cell receptor beta chains listed below, sequenced in a study of radiation and T cells in renal cell carcinoma. Only in-frame clones appear in the TCRdb table, and some are missing; sequencing was by immunoSEQ multiplex PCR. Of around 140,000 clones listed, roughly nine tenths are singletons. Time point specified: baseline pretreatment blood. The sample's treatment: 15 Gy SBRT to primary tumor, nephrectomy 4 weeks later. Specimen: blood, collected from a patient whose treatment included radiotherapy and nephrectomy. The receptors stem from an older woman with renal cell carcinoma.

The chain is built from TRBV14 and TRBJ1-2; the D gene is possibly TRBD1 (5 bases). The CDR3 has 12 amino acids. CDR1 and CDR2 from the germline V gene are SGHDN and FVKESK. Trimming took off 0 bases at V and 9 bases at J, with 8 bases between the two ends. CDR3 DNA sequence: TGTGCCAGCAGCCAAGAGGCAGGGAGCTACACCTTC. Translation: CASSQEAGSYTF.

The V and J genes are TRBV2 and TRBJ1-5; 7 nucleotides line up with TRBD1. The CDR3 runs 14 residues. V gave up 7 bases and J gave up 2 bases; unmatched junction bases: 5. The germline CDR1 and CDR2 sequences are SNHLY and FYNNEI. The CDR3 protein is CASTTTGGNQPQHF. In DNA form, the CDR3 reads TGTGCCAGCACCACCACAGGGGGCAATCAGCCCCAGCATTTT.

This rearrangement joins TRBV7-9 to TRBJ2-5, with TRBD1 matching over 8 bases. The CDR3 covers 14 residues. V lost 2 bases to trimming and J lost 5 bases; unmatched junction nucleotides: 4. The V gene's germline CDR1 is SEHNR and CDR2 FQNEAQ (reference sequence). The CDR3 loop is CASSLTGGVETQYF. CDR3 DNA sequence: TGTGCCAGCAGCTTAACAGGGGGTGTCGAGACCCAGTACTTC.

This rearrangement joins TRBV28 to TRBJ2-2, with 7 positions matching TRBD1. With V trimmed by 7 bases and J by 3 bases, 5 bases remained unmatched. The CDR3 runs 14 residues. Germline lookup yields CDR1 MDHEN and CDR2 SYDVKM. For the CDR3, the DNA is TGTGCCAGCACCCACAGGGGCGACACCGGGGAGCTGTTTTTT. As protein: CASTHRGDTGELFF.

The V and J genes are TRBV6-5 and TRBJ2-1; weak D call: TRBD1 (5 bases). Germline values: CDR1 MNHEY, CDR2 SVGAGI. This CDR3 contains 14 residues. Trimming took off 6 bases at V and 9 bases at J, with 18 bases between the two ends. The chain's CDR3 is CASSEQVPDGEQFF. The CDR3 DNA sequence: TGTGCCAGCAGCGAACAGGTTCCGGACGGTGAGCAGTTCTTC.

This chain joins TRBV5-4 and TRBJ2-1, with D possibly TRBD1 on 5 matching bases. Per germline, CDR1 SGHNT and CDR2 YYREEE (reference sequence). Trimming took off 0 bases at V and 4 bases at J, with 11 bases between the two ends. This CDR3 is built from 15 residues. The CDR3 is CASSLGGLRYNEQFF. Written as DNA, the CDR3 is TGTGCCAGCAGCTTGGGGGGCTTGAGGTACAATGAGCAGTTCTTC.

The chain links TRBV12-5 to TRBJ2-5; unclear D gene. The V gene lost 0 bases and the J gene lost 1 base, with 15 bases spanning the gap. Germline assignment: CDR1 LGHNT and CDR2 FRNRAP. There are 17 residues in the CDR3. CDR3 coding DNA: TGTGCTAGTGGTTTGGTACGAGAATCTAACAGCCAAGAGACCCAGTACTTC. This encodes CASGLVRESNSQETQYF. Looking up the rest from reference TRBV12-5 and TRBJ2-5 gives the full variable domain: DARVTQTPRHKVTEMGQEVTMRCQPILGHNTVFWYRQTMMQGLELLAYFRNRAPLDDSGMPKDRFSAEMPDATLATLKIQPSEPRDSAVYFCASGLVRESNSQETQYFGPGTRLLVL.

The count of this clone is one. The chain joins TRBV2 to TRBJ1-1; 8 bases match TRBD1. Trimming cost V 2 bases and J 1 base; bases outside gene matches: 6. The V gene's germline CDR1 is SNHLY and CDR2 FYNNEI. CDR3 length: 16 amino acids. This CDR3 is CASSESRTGKNTEAFF. The CDR3 DNA reads as TGTGCCAGCAGTGAAAGTAGGACAGGGAAGAACACTGAAGCTTTCTTT. The full variable domain, with the rest looked up from reference TRBV2 and TRBJ1-1, is EPEVTQTPSHQVTQMGQEVILRCVPISNHLYFYWYRQILGQKVEFLVSFYNNEISEKSEIFDDQFSVERPDGSNFTLKIRSTKLEDSAMYFCASSESRTGKNTEAFFGQGTRLTVV.

This clone was seen a single time. This rearrangement joins TRBV15 to TRBJ1-5; D unclear. Trimming pared 0 bases from V and 0 bases from J, leaving 6 bases between. The germline CDR1 and CDR2 sequences are LNHNV and YYDKDF (reference sequence). There are 15 residues in the CDR3. CDR3 loop: CATSRDRLSNQPQHF. CDR3 nucleotides: TGTGCCACCAGCAGAGACAGACTTAGCAATCAGCCCCAGCATTTT.

This chain connects TRBV18 to TRBJ2-5; tentatively, D is TRBD1 or TRBD2 (6 bases each). The CDR3 extends over 15 amino acids. Germline loops: CDR1 KGHSH, CDR2 LQKENI. Trimming stripped 6 bases from V and 4 bases from J, with 18 bases between. CDR3 protein: CASSQLSGARETQYF. CDR3 coding DNA: TGTGCCAGCTCCCAGCTCTCGGGGGCTCGAGAGACCCAGTACTTC.

V usage is TRBV4-2 and J usage is TRBJ1-3, with a weak D call TRBD1 (5 bases). Germline CDR1 is LGHNA and CDR2 is YNFKEQ. The CDR3 runs to 16 residues. V was pared by 1 base and J by 0 bases, with 10 bases between. Here the CDR3 reads CASSQVGGSSGNTIYF. In DNA, the CDR3 is TGTGCCAGCAGCCAAGTTGGGGGGAGCTCTGGAAACACCATATATTTT.

The chain couples TRBV19 to TRBJ1-6, with D perhaps TRBD1 (6 bases). The CDR3 covers 14 residues. Germline-derived CDR1 and CDR2 are LNHDA and SQIVND (reference sequence). V lost 3 bases and J lost 6, with 9 bases in between. The CDR3 is CASSMGHPNSPLHF. The CDR3 region has the DNA TGTGCCAGTAGTATGGGACACCCTAATTCACCCCTCCACTTT.

J is TRBJ1-2 and V is TRBV2, with TRBD1 as a possible D gene (5 bases). The V end was cut by 2 bases, the J end by 3 bases, with 10 bases between. The CDR3 extends over 14 amino acids. The germline gives CDR1 SNHLY, CDR2 FYNNEI. The CDR3 bases are TGTGCCAGCAGTGAATCCGGGGGGTACTATGGCTACACCTTC. Amino acids: CASSESGGYYGYTF.

As DNA, the CDR3 is TGTGCCAGCAGCTCGACAGCGGAGACCCAGTACTTC. Translation gives CASSSTAETQYF. The chain has TRBV5-4 and TRBJ2-5, with D perhaps TRBD1 (5 bases). Trimming removed 3 bases at V and 5 bases at J, with 8 bases between. CDR1 is SGHNT, CDR2 YYREEE, per germline (reference sequence). There are 12 residues in the CDR3.

This clone occurred a few times. This rearrangement joins TRBV29-1 to TRBJ1-1, with 7 bases identical to TRBD1. Germline trimming cut 6 bases from V and 1 base from J; bases unmatched to any gene: 8. The CDR3 is 14 residues long. Per germline, CDR1 SQVTM and CDR2 ANQGSEA. The CDR3 loop reads CSVRGGQTNTEAFF. The CDR3 bases are TGCAGCGTCCGGGGGGGACAGACGAACACTGAAGCTTTCTTT.

The rearrangement links TRBV2 to TRBJ1-4; 11 bases align to TRBD1. The V and J ends lost 5 bases and 8 bases, in that order; junction bases with no gene match: 4. This CDR3 region has 14 residues. CDR1 is SNHLY, CDR2 FYNNEI, per germline. CDR3 loop: CASSSGTGGEKLFF. The CDR3 coding sequence is TGTGCCAGCAGTTCCGGGACAGGGGGAGAAAAACTGTTTTTT.

The gene calls are TRBV6-1 and TRBJ2-2; TRBD1 agrees at 8 bases. V dropped 6 bases and J dropped 5; count of bases not matched to a gene: 8. CDR3 length equals 15 residues. The germline CDR1 and CDR2 sequences are MNHNS and SASEGT. CDR3 in amino acids: CASSPPGQVTGELFF. The CDR3 DNA sequence: TGTGCCAGCAGCCCACCGGGACAGGTGACCGGGGAGCTGTTTTTT.

This clone was counted between two and nine times. The V gene is TRBV28, the J gene TRBJ2-7; possible D gene TRBD1, 5 bases. Trimming took off 7 bases at V and 0 bases at J, with 13 bases between the two ends. The CDR3 covers 14 residues. The germline CDR1 and CDR2 sequences are MDHEN and SYDVKM. The CDR3 nucleotides are TGTGCCAGCACATCGCCTGGGGCCTCCTACGAGCAGTACTTC. It encodes CASTSPGASYEQYF. The whole variable domain, remainder taken from reference TRBV28 and TRBJ2-7, is DVKVTQSSRYLVKRTGEKVFLECVQDMDHENMFWYRQDPGLGLRLIYFSYDVKMKEKGDIPEGYSVSREKKERFSLILESASTNQTSMYLCASTSPGASYEQYFGPGTRLTVT.

The CDR3 region is CASSYGGHYGYTF. CDR3 nucleotides: TGTGCCAGCAGTTACGGGGGGCACTATGGCTACACCTTC. The chain uses TRBV6-5 and TRBJ1-2, with D possibly TRBD1 on 6 matching bases. The CDR3 runs 13 residues. V shed 2 bases and J shed 3 bases, with 7 bases lying between them. The germline gives CDR1 MNHEY, CDR2 SVGAGI.

The chain carries TRBV5-1 and TRBJ2-1, with D hard to call. With 0 bases removed from V and 1 base from J, the gap between germline ends came to 8 bases. The V gene's germline CDR1 is SGHRS and CDR2 YFSETQ. The CDR3 length is 15 residues. CDR3 region: CASSLGVRSYNEQFF. CDR3 sequence (DNA): TGCGCCAGCAGCTTGGGTGTTAGGTCCTACAATGAGCAGTTCTTC.

The table lists this clone with a few counts. The chain uses TRBV30 and TRBJ1-1; D might be TRBD1 (5 bases). The CDR3 is 11 residues long. Germline V lookup: CDR1 GTSNPN, CDR2 SVGIG (reference sequence). The V end was cut by 4 bases, the J end by 8 bases, with 11 bases between. For the CDR3, the DNA is TGTGCCTGGACGCGACGGACAGAAGCTTTCTTT. Its translation: CAWTRRTEAFF.

This chain uses TRBV11-2 with TRBJ1-6; D may be TRBD1 (6 bases). The CDR3 has 16 amino acids. V dropped 6 bases and J dropped 9 bases, with 21 bases sitting between them. The germline V gene encodes CDR1 SGHAT and CDR2 FQNNGV. This CDR3 reads CASRDSDRSFGSPLHF. For the CDR3, the DNA is TGTGCCAGCAGGGATAGTGACAGGAGTTTTGGTTCACCCCTCCACTTT. Using reference TRBV11-2 and TRBJ1-6 for the parts outside the CDR3, the full variable domain is EAGVAQSPRYKIIEKRQSVAFWCNPISGHATLYWYQQILGQGPKLLIQFQNNGVVDDSQLPKDRFSAERLKGVDSTLKIQPAKLEDSAVYLCASRDSDRSFGSPLHFGNGTRLTVT.

V and J are TRBV19 and TRBJ1-6, with TRBD1 matching over 11 bases. The V segment lost 4 bases and the J segment 7 bases; nucleotides outside the gene matches: 12. This CDR3 contains 18 residues. Per the germline V gene, CDR1 is LNHDA and CDR2 is SQIVND (reference sequence). CDR3 protein: CASSTEVDRGRGNSPLHF. The CDR3 DNA is TGTGCCAGTAGTACAGAAGTGGACAGGGGGCGCGGAAATTCACCCCTCCACTTT.

The rearrangement uses TRBV11-2 and TRBJ2-3, with unresolved D. This CDR3 contains 13 residues. V was shortened by 1 base and J by 9 bases, with 11 bases between the two germline ends. Germline CDR1 SGHAT, CDR2 FQNNGV. The CDR3 sequence: CASSLVLTKTQYF. In nucleotides, the CDR3 is TGTGCCAGCAGCTTAGTGCTGACGAAGACGCAGTATTTT.

The chain carries TRBV19 and TRBJ2-1, with D possibly matching TRBD2 (6 bases). Germline CDR1 reads LNHDA; CDR2 reads SQIVND (reference sequence). V was cut by 8 bases and J by 5 bases, with 10 bases left in between. The CDR3 spans 12 residues. The CDR3 is CASGGLNNEQFF. The CDR3 DNA follows: TGTGCCAGTGGGGGACTCAACAATGAGCAGTTCTTC.

The chain links TRBV19 to TRBJ1-1; no definite D call. In germline, CDR1 is LNHDA, CDR2 SQIVND (reference sequence). V was cut by 1 base and J by 2 bases, with 8 bases left in between. This CDR3 is built from 14 residues. The CDR3: CASSIGTENTEAFF. CDR3 coding DNA: TGTGCCAGTAGTATAGGAACAGAAAACACTGAAGCTTTCTTT.

This rearrangement joins TRBV30 to TRBJ1-1, with D possibly TRBD1 on 6 matching bases. The V gene's germline CDR1 is GTSNPN and CDR2 SVGIG (reference sequence). This CDR3 comprises 14 residues. Trimming took off 0 bases at V and 1 base at J, with 9 bases between the two ends. In nucleotides, the CDR3 is TGTGCCTGGAGTGTACTAGGGGGGAACACTGAAGCTTTCTTT. Its protein is CAWSVLGGNTEAFF.

This clone appeared a single time. The V gene is TRBV30, the J gene TRBJ2-5; 10 bases align to TRBD2. The tail of the sequence fits TRBJ2-7 better, so the J call may be wrong. The CDR3 totals 17 residues. Germline V gene lookup returns CDR1 GTSNPN and CDR2 SVGIG (reference sequence). CDR3 sequence reads: CAWSVRTSGASSYEQYF. The CDR3 nucleotides are TGTGCCTGGAGTGTACGAACTAGCGGGGCCAGCTCCTACGAGCAGTACTTC.

The rearrangement links TRBV2 to TRBJ2-7, with 15 bases lining up with TRBD2. CDR1 SNHLY and CDR2 FYNNEI come from the germline V gene. The V segment lost 0 bases and the J segment 6 bases; nucleotides outside the gene matches: 0. The length of the CDR3 is 15 residues. CDR3 nucleotides: TGTGCCAGCAGTGAAGCGGGACTAGCGGGGGGCGAGCAGTACTTC. Translation gives CASSEAGLAGGEQYF.

This chain links TRBV9 with TRBJ1-1; a possible D gene is TRBD1 (6 bases). This CDR3 is 14 amino acids long. Germline V gives CDR1 SGDLS, CDR2 YYNGEE. The V end was cut by 3 bases, the J end by 3 bases, with 12 bases between. In DNA form, the CDR3 reads TGTGCCAGCAGCGCACAGGGTGGAGACACTGAAGCTTTCTTT. Amino acids: CASSAQGGDTEAFF.